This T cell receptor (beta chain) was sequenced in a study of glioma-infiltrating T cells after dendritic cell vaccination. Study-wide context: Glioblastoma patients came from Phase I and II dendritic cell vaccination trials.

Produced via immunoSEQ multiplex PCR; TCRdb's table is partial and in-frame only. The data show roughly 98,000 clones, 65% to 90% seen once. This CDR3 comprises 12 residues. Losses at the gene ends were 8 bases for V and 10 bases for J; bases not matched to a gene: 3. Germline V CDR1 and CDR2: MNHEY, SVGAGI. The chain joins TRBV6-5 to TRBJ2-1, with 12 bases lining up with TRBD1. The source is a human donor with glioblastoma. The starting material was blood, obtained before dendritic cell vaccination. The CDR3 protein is CASGTGGSEQFF. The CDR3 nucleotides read TGTGCCAGCGGGACAGGGGGCAGCGAGCAGTTCTTC.